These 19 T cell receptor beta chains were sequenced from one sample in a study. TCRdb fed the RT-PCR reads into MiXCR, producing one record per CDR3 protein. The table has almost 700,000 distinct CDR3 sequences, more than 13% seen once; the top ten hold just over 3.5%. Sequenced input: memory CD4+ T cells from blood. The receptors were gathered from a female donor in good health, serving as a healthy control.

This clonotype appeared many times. CDR3 DNA: TGTGCCAGCACAGGCCCAAGCACAGATACGCAGTATTTT. This translates into CASTGPSTDTQYF. The chain employs TRBV6-5 and TRBJ2-3, with unresolved D. CDR3 length equals 13 residues. Trimming took 7 bases from V and 0 from J, leaving 8 bases between them. Per the germline V gene, CDR1 is MNHEY and CDR2 is SVGAGI.

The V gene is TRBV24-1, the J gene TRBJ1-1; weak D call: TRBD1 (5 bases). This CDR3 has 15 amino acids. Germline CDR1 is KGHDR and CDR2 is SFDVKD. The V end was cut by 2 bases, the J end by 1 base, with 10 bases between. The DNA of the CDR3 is TGTGCCACCAGTGATTCTCATACAGGGAACACTGAAGCTTTCTTT. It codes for CATSDSHTGNTEAFF.

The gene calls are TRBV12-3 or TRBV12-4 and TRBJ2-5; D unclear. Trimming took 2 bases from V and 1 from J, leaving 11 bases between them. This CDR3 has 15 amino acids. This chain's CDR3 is CASSLTVGSQETQYF. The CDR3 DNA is TGTGCCAGCAGTTTAACTGTGGGGTCCCAAGAGACCCAGTACTTC.

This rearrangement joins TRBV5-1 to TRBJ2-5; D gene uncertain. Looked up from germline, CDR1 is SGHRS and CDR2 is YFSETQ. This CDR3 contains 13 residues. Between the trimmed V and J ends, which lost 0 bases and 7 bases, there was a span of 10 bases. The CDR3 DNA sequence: TGCGCCAGCAGCTTGGGTCTTGGCGGGACCCAGTACTTC. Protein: CASSLGLGGTQYF. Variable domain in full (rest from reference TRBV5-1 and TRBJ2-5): KAGVTQTPRYLIKTRGQQVTLSCSPISGHRSVSWYQQTPGQGLQFLFEYFSETQRNKGNFPGRFSGRQFSNSRSEMNVSTLELGDSALYLCASSLGLGGTQYFGPGTRLLVL.

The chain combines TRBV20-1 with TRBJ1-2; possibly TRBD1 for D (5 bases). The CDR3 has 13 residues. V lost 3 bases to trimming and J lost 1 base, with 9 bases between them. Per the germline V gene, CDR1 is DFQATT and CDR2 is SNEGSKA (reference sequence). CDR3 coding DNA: TGCAGTGCTAGGTCGGGGGTTAACTATGGCTACACCTTC. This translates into CSARSGVNYGYTF.

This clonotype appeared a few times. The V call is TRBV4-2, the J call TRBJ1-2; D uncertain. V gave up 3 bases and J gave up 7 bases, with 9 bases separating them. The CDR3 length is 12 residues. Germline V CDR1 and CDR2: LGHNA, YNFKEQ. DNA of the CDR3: TGTGCCAGCAGCCAGGGCAGCGTTGGCTACACCTTC. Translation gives CASSQGSVGYTF.

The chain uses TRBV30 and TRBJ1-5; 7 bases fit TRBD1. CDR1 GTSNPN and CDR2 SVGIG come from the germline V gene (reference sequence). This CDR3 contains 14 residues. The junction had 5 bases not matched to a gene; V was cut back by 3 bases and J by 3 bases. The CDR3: CAWSPGQSNQPQHF. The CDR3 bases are TGTGCCTGGAGCCCGGGACAGTCCAATCAGCCCCAGCATTTT.

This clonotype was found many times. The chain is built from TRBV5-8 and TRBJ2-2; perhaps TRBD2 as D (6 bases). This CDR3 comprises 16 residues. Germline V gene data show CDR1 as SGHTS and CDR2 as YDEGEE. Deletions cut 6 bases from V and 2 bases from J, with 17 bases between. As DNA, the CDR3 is TGTGCCAGCACTCCGGGGGACCCTGAAAACACCGGGGAGCTGTTTTTT. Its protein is CASTPGDPENTGELFF. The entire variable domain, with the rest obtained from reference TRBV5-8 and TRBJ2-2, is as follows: EAGVTQSPTHLIKTRGQQATLRCSPISGHTSVYWYQQALGLGLQFLLWYDEGEERNRGNFPPRFSGRQFPNYSSELNVNALELEDSALYLCASTPGDPENTGELFFGEGSRLTVL.

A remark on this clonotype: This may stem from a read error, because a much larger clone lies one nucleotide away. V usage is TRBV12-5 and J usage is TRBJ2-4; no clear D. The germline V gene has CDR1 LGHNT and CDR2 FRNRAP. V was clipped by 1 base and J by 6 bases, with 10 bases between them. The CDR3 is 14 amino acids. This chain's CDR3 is CASGLEEAGNIQYF. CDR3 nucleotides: TGTGCTAGTGGTTTGGAGGAAGCCGGAAACATTCAGTACTTC.

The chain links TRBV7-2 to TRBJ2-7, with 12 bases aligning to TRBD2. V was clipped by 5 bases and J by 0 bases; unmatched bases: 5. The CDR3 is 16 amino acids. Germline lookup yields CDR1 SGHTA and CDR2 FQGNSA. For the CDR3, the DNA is TGTGCCAGCAGCCGGGGACTAGCGGGTTACTCCTACGAGCAGTACTTC. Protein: CASSRGLAGYSYEQYF.

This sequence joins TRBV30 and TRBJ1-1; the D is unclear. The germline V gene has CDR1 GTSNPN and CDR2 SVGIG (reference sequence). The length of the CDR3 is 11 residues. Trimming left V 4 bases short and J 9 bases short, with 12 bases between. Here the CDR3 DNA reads TGTGCCTGGATCCTAGAGGTGAAAGCTTTCTTT. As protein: CAWILEVKAFF.

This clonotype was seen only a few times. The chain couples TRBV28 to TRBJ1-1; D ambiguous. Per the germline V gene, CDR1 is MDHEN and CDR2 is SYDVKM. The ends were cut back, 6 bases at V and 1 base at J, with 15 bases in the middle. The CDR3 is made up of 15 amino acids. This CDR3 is CASSPSGFRNTEAFF. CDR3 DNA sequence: TGTGCCAGCAGCCCCTCCGGGTTTCGGAACACTGAAGCTTTCTTT.

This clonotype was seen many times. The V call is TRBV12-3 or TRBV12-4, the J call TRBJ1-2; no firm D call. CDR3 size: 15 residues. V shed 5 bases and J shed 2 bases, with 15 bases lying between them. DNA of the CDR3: TGTGCCAGCAGTCCGGGAGGAGTGGGGAACTATGGCTACACCTTC. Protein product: CASSPGGVGNYGYTF.

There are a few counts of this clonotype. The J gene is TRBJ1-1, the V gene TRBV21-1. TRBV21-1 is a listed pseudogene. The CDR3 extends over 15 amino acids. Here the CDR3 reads CASSKGQGIGTEAFF. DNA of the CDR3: TGTGCCAGCAGCAAAGGGCAGGGCATAGGCACTGAAGCTTTCTTT.

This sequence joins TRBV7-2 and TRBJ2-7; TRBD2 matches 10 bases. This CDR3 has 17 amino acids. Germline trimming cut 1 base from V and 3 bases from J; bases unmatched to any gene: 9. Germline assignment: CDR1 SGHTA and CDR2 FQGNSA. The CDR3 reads CASSLVGLAGVIYEQYF. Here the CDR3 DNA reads TGTGCCAGCAGCTTAGTCGGTCTAGCGGGGGTAATCTACGAGCAGTACTTC.

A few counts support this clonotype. In nucleotides, the CDR3 is TGCAGTGTCCCCTGGGTTGAAGCTTTCTTT. Its translation is CSVPWVEAFF. The J gene is TRBJ1-1, the V gene TRBV20-1; D ambiguous. Germline values: CDR1 DFQATT, CDR2 SNEGSKA (reference sequence). This CDR3 has 10 residues. With 7 bases removed from V and 7 bases from J, the gap between germline ends came to 10 bases.

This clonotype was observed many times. CDR3 nucleotide sequence: TGCGCCAGCAGCCAAGATGGACGGGGTCGAGGGGATACGCAGTATTTT. Translation: CASSQDGRGRGDTQYF. This chain connects TRBV4-3 to TRBJ2-3; D may be TRBD2 (5 bases). This CDR3 is 16 amino acids long. V was trimmed by 0 bases and J by 6 bases, leaving 16 bases between them. Germline V gene lookup returns CDR1 LGHNA and CDR2 YSLEER.

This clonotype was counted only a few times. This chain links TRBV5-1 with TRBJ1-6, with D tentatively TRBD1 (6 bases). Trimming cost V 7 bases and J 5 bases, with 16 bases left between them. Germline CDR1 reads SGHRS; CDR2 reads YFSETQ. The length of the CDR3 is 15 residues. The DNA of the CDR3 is TGCGCCAGCCGTTATTCATCAGGGGATAATTCACCCCTCCACTTT. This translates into CASRYSSGDNSPLHF.

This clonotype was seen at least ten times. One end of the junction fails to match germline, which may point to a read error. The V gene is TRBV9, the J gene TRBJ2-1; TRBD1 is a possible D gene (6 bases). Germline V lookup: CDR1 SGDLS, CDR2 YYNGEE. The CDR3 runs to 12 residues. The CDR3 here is CASSVQGNEQFF. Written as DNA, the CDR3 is TGCGCCAGCAGCGTGCAGGGGAATGAGCAGTTCTTC.